Shown below are 2 T cell receptor beta chains from a single sample sequenced in a study of response to subunit inactivated influenza vaccine. TCRdb redid the calling of the RT-PCR reads with MiXCR, one entry per CDR3 protein. The sample consists of some 520,000 distinct CDR3 sequences, approximately 15% of them appearing once. The sequences come from CD4+ T cells sorted from PBMCs, collected about 23 months after vaccination. The receptor source for this set is a man aged 50-75 years who received an inactivated influenza vaccine.

This clonotype appeared a few times. The chain links TRBV14 to TRBJ2-3; perhaps TRBD2 as D (5 bases). The CDR3 spans 13 residues. Germline loops: CDR1 SGHDN, CDR2 FVKESK. V was shortened by 5 bases and J by 4 bases, with 10 bases between the two germline ends. The CDR3 here is CASSGQEADTQYF. CDR3 nucleotide sequence: TGTGCCAGCAGCGGCCAGGAGGCAGATACGCAGTATTTT. The variable domain in full, with the rest retrieved from reference TRBV14 and TRBJ2-3, is EAGVTQFPSHSVIEKGQTVTLRCDPISGHDNLYWYRRVMGKEIKFLLHFVKESKQDESGMPNNRFLAERTGGTYSTLKVQPAELEDSGVYFCASSGQEADTQYFGPGTRLTVL.

CDR3 coding DNA: TGTGCCAGCACCCAGCGGGAGTACGTCGGGGAGCTGTTTTTT. It translates to CASTQREYVGELFF. The chain recombines TRBV7-2 with TRBJ2-2; 8 bases fit TRBD2. V shed 7 bases and J 7 bases; nucleotides not matched to a gene: 8. This CDR3 has 14 residues. CDR1 is SGHTA and CDR2 is FQGNSA in the germline V gene.